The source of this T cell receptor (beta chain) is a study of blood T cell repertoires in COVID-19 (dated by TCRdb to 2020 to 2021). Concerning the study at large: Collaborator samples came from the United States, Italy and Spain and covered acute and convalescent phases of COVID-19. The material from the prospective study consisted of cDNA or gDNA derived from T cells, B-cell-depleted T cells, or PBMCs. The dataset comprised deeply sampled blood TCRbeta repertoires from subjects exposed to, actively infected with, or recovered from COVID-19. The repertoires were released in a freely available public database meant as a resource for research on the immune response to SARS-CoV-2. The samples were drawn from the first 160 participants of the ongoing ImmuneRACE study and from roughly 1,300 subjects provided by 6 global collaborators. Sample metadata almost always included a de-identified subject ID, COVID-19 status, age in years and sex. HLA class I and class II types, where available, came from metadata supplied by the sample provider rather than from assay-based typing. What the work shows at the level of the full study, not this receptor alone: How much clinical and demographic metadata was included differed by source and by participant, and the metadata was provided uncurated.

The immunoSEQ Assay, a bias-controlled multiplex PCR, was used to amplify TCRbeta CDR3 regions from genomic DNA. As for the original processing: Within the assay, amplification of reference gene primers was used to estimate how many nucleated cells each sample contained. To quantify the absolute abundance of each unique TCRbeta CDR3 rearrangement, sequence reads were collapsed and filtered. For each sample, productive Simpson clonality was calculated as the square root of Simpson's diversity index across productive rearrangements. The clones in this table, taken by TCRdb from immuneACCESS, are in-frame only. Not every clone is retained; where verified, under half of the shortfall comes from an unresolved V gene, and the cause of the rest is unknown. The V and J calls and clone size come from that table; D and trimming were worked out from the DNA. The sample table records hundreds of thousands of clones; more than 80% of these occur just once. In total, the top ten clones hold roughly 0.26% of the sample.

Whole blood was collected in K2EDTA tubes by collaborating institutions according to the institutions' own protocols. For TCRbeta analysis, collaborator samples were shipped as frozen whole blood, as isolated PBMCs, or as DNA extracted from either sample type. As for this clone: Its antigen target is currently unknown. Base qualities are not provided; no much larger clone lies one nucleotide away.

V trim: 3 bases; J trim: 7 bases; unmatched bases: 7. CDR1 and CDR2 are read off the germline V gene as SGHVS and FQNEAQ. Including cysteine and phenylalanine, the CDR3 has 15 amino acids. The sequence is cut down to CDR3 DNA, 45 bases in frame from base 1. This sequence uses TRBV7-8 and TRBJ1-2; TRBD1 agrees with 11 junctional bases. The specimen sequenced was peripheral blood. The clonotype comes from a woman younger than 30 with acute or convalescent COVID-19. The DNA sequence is TGTGCCAGCAGCTTGCGGACAGGGGGCGATCCTGGCTACACCTTC. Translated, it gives CASSLRTGGDPGYTF. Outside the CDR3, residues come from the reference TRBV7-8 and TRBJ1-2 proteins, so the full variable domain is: GAGVSQSPRYKVAKRGQDVALRCDPISGHVSLFWYQQALGQGPEFLTYFQNEAQLDKSGLPSDRFFAERPEGSVSTLKIQRTQQEDSAVYLCASSLRTGGDPGYTFGSGTRLTVV.